This TCR beta chain emerged from a study of blood T cell repertoires in COVID-19 (dated by TCRdb to the early 2020s). About the full investigation: The collaborator samples originated in the United States, Italy and Spain and spanned the acute and convalescent phases of COVID-19. The material from the prospective study consisted of cDNA or gDNA derived from T cells, B-cell-depleted T cells, or PBMCs. A freely available public database, intended as a resource for researchers studying the immune response to SARS-CoV-2, is where the repertoires were released. Where available, HLA class I and class II types were taken from metadata supplied by the sample provider and were not determined by assay-based typing. The samples were drawn from the first 160 participants of the ongoing ImmuneRACE study and from under 1,500 subjects provided by 6 global collaborators. Deeply sampled blood TCRbeta repertoires from subjects exposed to, actively infected with, or recovered from COVID-19 were included in the dataset. Nearly every sample came with metadata listing a de-identified subject ID, COVID-19 status, age in years and sex.

As encoded in the germline V gene, CDR1 is SGHRS while CDR2 is YFSETQ. V was cut back by 0 bases and J by 9 bases, leaving a gap of 13 bases between them. From the cysteine through the phenylalanine, the CDR3 covers 15 amino acids. Only the CDR3 part of the read is kept: 45 bases, read in frame from the first base. Collaborating institutions collected whole blood in K2EDTA tubes following their own protocols. For TCRbeta analysis, collaborator samples were shipped as frozen whole blood, as isolated PBMCs, or as DNA extracted from either sample type. Here is what the overall study found, with its caveats: The amount of clinical and demographic metadata varied by source and participant and was provided uncurated.

The immunoSEQ Assay, a bias-controlled multiplex PCR, was used to amplify TCRbeta CDR3 regions from genomic DNA. As for the authors' bioinformatics: Within the assay, amplification of reference gene primers was used to estimate how many nucleated cells each sample contained. Sequence reads were collapsed and filtered to measure the absolute abundance of every unique TCRbeta CDR3 rearrangement. For each sample, productive Simpson clonality was calculated as the square root of Simpson's diversity index over productive rearrangements. TCRdb took over this immuneACCESS table, retaining in-frame rearrangements with V and J assigned. Such tables are incomplete; in checked studies, under half of the missing clones stem from an unresolved V gene, and the remainder is unexplained. V, J and clone size reflect that table, while D and trimming were determined from the DNA. This sample holds approximately 100,000 clones; approximately 84% were observed only once. The ten largest account for 17% of the sample.

Concerning this clone itself: Its antigen target is currently unknown. One base away there is no much larger clone; base qualities are not given.

The TCR originated in a woman in her sixties with acute or convalescent COVID-19. The rearrangement joined TRBV5-1 to TRBJ1-6; perhaps TRBD1 is the D gene, with 6 bases matching. The source material was peripheral blood. The CDR3 region: CASSLGSGEGSPLHF. In nucleotides, the sequence is TGCGCCAGCAGCTTGGGTTCAGGGGAGGGTTCACCCCTCCACTTT.